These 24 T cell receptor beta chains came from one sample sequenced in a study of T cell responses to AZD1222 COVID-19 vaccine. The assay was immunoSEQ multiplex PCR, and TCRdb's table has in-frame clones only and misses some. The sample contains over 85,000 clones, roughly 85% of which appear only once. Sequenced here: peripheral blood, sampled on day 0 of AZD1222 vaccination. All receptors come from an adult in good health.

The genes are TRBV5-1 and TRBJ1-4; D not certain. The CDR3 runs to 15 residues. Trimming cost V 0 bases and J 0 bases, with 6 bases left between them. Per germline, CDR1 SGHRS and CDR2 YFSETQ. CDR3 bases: TGCGCCAGCAGCTTGGAGGGATCAACTAATGAAAAACTGTTTTTT. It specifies CASSLEGSTNEKLFF.

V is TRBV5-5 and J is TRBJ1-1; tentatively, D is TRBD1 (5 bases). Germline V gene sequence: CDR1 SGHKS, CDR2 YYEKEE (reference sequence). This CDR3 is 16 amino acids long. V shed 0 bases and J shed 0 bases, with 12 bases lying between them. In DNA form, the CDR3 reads TGTGCCAGCAGCTTGGGGGGGTTTCAGCTGAACACTGAAGCTTTCTTT. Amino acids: CASSLGGFQLNTEAFF. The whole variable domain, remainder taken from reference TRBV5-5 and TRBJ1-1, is DAGVTQSPTHLIKTRGQQVTLRCSPISGHKSVSWYQQVLGQGPQFIFQYYEKEERGRGNFPDRFSARQFPNYSSELNVNALLLGDSALYLCASSLGGFQLNTEAFFGQGTRLTVV.

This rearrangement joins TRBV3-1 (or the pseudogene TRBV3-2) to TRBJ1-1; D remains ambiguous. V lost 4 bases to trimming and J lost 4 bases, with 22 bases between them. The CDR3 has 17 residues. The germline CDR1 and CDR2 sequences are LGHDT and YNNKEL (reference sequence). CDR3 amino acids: CASSLTIYLGVSTEAFF. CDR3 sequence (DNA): TGTGCCAGCAGCCTGACAATCTACCTTGGTGTCAGCACTGAAGCTTTCTTT.

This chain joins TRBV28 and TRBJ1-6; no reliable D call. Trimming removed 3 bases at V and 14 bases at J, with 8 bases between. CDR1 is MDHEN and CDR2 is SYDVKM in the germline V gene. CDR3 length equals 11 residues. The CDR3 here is CASSFRKSLHF. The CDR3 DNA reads TGTGCCAGCAGTTTTAGGAAATCCCTCCACTTT. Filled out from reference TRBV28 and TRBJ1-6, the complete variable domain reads DVKVTQSSRYLVKRTGEKVFLECVQDMDHENMFWYRQDPGLGLRLIYFSYDVKMKEKGDIPEGYSVSREKKERFSLILESASTNQTSMYLCASSFRKSLHFGNGTRLTVT.

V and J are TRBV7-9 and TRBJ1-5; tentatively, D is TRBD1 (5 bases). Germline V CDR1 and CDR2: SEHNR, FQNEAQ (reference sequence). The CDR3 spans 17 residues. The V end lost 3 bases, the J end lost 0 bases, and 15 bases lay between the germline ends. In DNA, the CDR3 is TGTGCCAGCAGCTTCGCAGGCGGGGGTCTTAGCAATCAGCCCCAGCATTTT. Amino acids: CASSFAGGGLSNQPQHF.

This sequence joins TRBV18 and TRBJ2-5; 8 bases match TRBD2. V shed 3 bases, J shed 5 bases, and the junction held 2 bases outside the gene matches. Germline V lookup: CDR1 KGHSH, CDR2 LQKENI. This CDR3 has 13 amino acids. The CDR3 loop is CASSPGLEETQYF. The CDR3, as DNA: TGTGCCAGCTCACCGGGACTAGAGGAGACCCAGTACTTC.

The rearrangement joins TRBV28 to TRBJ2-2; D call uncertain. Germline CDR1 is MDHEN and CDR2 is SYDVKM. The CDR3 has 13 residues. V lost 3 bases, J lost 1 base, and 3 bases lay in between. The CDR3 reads CASSFRNTGELFF. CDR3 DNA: TGTGCCAGCAGTTTTAGGAACACCGGGGAGCTGTTTTTT.

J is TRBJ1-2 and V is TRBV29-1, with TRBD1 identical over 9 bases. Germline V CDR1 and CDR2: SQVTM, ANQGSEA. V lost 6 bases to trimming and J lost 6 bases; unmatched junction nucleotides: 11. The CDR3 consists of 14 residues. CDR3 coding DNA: TGCAGCGTCCGAATACAGGGGGCTGGGAATGGCTACACCTTC. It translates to CSVRIQGAGNGYTF.

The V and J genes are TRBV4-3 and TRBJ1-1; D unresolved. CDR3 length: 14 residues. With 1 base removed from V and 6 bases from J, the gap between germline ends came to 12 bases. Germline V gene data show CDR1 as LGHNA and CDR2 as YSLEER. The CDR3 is CASSQVGKAAEAFF. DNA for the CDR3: TGCGCCAGCAGCCAAGTGGGAAAGGCCGCTGAAGCTTTCTTT.

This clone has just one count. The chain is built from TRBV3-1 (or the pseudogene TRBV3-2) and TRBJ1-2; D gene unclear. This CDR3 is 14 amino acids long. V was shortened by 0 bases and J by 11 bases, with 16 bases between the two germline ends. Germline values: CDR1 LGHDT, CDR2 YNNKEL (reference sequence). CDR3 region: CASSQDLSSSGYTF. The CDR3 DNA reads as TGTGCCAGCAGCCAAGATCTGTCCAGCTCGGGGTACACCTTC.

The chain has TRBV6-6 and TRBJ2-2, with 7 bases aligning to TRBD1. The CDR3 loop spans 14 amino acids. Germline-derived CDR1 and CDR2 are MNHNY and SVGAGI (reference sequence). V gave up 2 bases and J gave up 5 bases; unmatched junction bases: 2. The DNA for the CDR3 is TGTGCCAGCAGTTACCTGACAGGGACCGGGGAGCTGTTTTTT. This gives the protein CASSYLTGTGELFF.

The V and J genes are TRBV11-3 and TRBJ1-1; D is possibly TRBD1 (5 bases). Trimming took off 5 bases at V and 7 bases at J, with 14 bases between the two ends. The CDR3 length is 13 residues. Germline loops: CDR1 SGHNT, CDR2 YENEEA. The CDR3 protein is CASSPRVGGEAFF. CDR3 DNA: TGTGCCAGCAGCCCCAGGGTCGGGGGTGAAGCTTTCTTT.

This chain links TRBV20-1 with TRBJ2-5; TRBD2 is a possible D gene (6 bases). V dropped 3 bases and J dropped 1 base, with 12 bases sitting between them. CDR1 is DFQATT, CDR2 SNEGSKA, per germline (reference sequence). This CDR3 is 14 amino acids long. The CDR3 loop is CSASRGTLQETQYF. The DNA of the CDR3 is TGCAGTGCTAGTCGCGGGACGCTCCAAGAGACCCAGTACTTC.

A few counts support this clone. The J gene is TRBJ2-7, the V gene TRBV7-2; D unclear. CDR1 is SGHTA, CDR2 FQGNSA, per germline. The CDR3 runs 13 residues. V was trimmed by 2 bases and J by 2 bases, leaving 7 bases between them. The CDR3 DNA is TGTGCCAGCAGCTTACGGCAGACCTACGAGCAGTACTTC. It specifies CASSLRQTYEQYF. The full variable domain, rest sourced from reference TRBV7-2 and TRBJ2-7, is GAGVSQSPSNKVTEKGKDVELRCDPISGHTALYWYRQSLGQGLEFLIYFQGNSAPDKSGLPSDRFSAERTGGSVSTLTIQRTQQEDSAVYLCASSLRQTYEQYFGPGTRLTVT.

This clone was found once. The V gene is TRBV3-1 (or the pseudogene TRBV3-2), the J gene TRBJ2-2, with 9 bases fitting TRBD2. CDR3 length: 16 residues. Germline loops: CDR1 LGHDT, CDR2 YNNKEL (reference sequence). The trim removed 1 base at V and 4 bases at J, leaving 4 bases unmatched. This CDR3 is CASSQVSGSVTGELFF. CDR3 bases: TGTGCCAGCAGCCAAGTTAGCGGGAGTGTCACCGGGGAGCTGTTTTTT.

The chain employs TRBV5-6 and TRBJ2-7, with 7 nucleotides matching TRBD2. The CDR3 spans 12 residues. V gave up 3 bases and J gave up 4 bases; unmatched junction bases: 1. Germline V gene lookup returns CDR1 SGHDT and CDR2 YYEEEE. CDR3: CASSSGGYEQYF. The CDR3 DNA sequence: TGTGCCAGCAGCTCCGGGGGGTACGAGCAGTACTTC.

The CDR3 here is CSVILQGARTEAFF. Here the CDR3 DNA reads TGCAGCGTCATATTACAGGGGGCTAGGACTGAAGCTTTCTTT. This chain joins TRBV29-1 and TRBJ1-1; 9 bases are shared with TRBD1. V lost 6 bases and J lost 5; bases outside the gene matches: 10. The CDR3 extends over 14 amino acids. Germline V gene lookup returns CDR1 SQVTM and CDR2 ANQGSEA.

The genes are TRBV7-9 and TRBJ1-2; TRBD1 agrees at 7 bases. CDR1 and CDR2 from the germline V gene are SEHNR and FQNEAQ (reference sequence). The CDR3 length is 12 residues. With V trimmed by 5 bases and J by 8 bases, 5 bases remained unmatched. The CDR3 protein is CASSLVDRGYTF. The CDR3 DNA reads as TGTGCCAGCAGCCTGGTGGACAGGGGCTACACCTTC.

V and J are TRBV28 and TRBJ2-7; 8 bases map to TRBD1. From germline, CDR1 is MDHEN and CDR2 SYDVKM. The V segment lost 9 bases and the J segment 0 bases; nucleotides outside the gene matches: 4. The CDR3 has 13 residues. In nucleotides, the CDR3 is TGTGCCAGTCGGGACAGGAGCTCCTACGAGCAGTACTTC. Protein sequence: CASRDRSSYEQYF.

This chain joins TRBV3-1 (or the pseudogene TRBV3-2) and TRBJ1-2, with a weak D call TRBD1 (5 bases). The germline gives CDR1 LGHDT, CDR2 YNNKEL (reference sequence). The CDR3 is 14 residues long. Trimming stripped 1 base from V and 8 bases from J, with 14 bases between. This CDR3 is CASSQVRREGGYTF. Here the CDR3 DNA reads TGTGCCAGCAGCCAAGTCCGCAGGGAGGGCGGCTACACCTTC.

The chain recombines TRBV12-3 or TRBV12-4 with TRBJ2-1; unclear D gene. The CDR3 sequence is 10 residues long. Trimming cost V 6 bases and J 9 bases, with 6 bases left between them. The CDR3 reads CASSHVEQFF. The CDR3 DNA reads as TGTGCCAGCAGCCACGTTGAGCAGTTCTTC.

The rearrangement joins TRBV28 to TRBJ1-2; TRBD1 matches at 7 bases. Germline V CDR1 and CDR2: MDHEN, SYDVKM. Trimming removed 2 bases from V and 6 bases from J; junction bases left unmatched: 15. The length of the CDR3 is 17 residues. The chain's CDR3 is CASSLPPPTGRADGYTF. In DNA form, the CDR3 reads TGTGCCAGCAGTTTACCACCCCCGACAGGGAGGGCCGATGGCTACACCTTC.

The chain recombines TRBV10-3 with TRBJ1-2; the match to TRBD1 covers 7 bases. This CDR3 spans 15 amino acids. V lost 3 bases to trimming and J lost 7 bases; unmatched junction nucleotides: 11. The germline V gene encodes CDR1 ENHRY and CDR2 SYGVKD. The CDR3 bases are TGTGCCATCAGTGACCCATTCCAGGGGGTGGCTGGCTACACCTTC. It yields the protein CAISDPFQGVAGYTF.

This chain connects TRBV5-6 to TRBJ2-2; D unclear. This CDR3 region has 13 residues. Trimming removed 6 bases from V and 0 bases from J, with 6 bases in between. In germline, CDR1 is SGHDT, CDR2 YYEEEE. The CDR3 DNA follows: TGTGCCAGCAATAGGCCGAACACCGGGGAGCTGTTTTTT. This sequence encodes CASNRPNTGELFF.